This TCR beta chain was sequenced during a study of T cell repertoires in cytomegalovirus infection. Points on this clonotype: Its antigen is unknown.

The CDR3 sequence is 20 residues long. The J segment lost 2 bases and the V segment lost 0 bases, leaving 12 bases of the junction unmatched. CDR1 and CDR2 from the germline V gene are MNHEY and SMNVEV (reference sequence). Each CDR3 protein gets one entry after TCRdb re-called the reads with MiXCR. The sample records some 920,000 distinct CDR3 sequences, around a third being singletons. This TCR was recovered from a human donor in good health (CMV status not recorded). Some clones in this sample may be carry-over from other donors' samples. This chain uses TRBV27 with TRBJ2-1; 11 positions agree with TRBD2. The sequenced sample was cultured CD8+ T cells from PBMCs, obtained from culture after CMV antigen stimulation. CDR3 DNA sequence: TGTGCCAGCAGTTTATCGTCCGGGGGGATAGCGGGGGGGACCTACAATGAGCAGTTCTTC. It encodes CASSLSSGGIAGGTYNEQFF.